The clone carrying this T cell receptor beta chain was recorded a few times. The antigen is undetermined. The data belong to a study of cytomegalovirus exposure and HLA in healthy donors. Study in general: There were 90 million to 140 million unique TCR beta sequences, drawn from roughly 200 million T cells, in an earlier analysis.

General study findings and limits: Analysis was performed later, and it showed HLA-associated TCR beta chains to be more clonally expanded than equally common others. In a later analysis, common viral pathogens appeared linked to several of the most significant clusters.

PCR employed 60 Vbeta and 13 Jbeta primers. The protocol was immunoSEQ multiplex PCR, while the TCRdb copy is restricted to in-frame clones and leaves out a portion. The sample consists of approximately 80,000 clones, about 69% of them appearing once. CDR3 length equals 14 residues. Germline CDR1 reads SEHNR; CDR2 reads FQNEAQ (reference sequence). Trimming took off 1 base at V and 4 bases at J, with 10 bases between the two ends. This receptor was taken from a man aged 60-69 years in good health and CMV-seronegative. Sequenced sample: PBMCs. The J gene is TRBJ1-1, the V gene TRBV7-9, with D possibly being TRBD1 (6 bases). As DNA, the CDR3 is TGTGCCAGCAGCTTAGTTGAAGGGGGCACTGAAGCTTTCTTT. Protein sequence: CASSLVEGGTEAFF.